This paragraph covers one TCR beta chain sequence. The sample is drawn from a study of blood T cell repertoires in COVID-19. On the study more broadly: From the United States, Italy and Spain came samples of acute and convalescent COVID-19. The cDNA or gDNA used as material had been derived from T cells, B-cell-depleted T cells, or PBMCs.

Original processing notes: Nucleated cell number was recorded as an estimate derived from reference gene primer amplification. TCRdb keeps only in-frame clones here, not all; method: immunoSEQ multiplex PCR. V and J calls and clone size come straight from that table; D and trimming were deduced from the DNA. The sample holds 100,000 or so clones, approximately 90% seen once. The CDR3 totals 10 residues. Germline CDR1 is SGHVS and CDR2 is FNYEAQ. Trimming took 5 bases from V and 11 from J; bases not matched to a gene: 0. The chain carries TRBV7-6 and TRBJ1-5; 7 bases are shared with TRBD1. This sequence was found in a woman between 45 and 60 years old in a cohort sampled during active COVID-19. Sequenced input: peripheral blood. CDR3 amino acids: CASSQGAQHF. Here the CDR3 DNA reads TGTGCCAGCAGCCAGGGGGCCCAGCATTTT.